Below are 15 T cell receptor beta chains sequenced from a single sample in a study of T cells in Graves' hyperthyroidism and ophthalmopathy. Regions amplified from RNA transcripts were the TCR beta CDR3 regions. During a first-round RT-PCR of the TCR CDR3, the HTBI primer set was used. TCRdb independently ran MiXCR on the multiplex PCR reads; one entry per CDR3 protein. This table has hundreds of thousands of distinct CDR3 sequences, around 14% appearing once. The specimen was blood. These receptors were obtained from a woman aged 25 to 39 with Graves' hyperthyroidism.

This clonotype was detected many times. This chain uses TRBV2 with TRBJ1-4; TRBD1 might be the D (6 bases). Germline V gene sequence: CDR1 SNHLY, CDR2 FYNNEI. The length of the CDR3 is 15 residues. Written as DNA, the CDR3 is TGTGCTACGGAGCATGGGACAAAGAAAAATGAAAAACTGTTTTTT. It is translated as CATEHGTKKNEKLFF.

Many counts were recorded for this clonotype. The V call is TRBV7-2, the J call TRBJ2-1; D not resolved. V was cut by 5 bases and J by 13 bases, with 21 bases left in between. The CDR3 spans 14 residues. The germline V gene encodes CDR1 SGHTA and CDR2 FQGNSA. The DNA of the CDR3 is TGTGCCAGCAGCCCCCAATATGGTGCCCCTAGACAGTTCTTC. It encodes CASSPQYGAPRQFF.

This clonotype has ten or more counts. The chain joins TRBV3-1 to TRBJ1-1, with D possibly being TRBD1 (5 bases). V was clipped by 6 bases and J by 1 base, with 9 bases between them. Germline V gene lookup returns CDR1 LGHDT and CDR2 YNNKEL (reference sequence). This CDR3 has 13 residues. CDR3 sequence reads: CASRGTANTEAFF. The CDR3 DNA is TGTGCCAGCAGAGGGACTGCGAACACTGAAGCTTTCTTT. The variable domain in full, completed from reference TRBV3-1 and TRBJ1-1, reads DTAVSQTPKYLVTQMGNDKSIKCEQNLGHDTMYWYKQDSKKFLKIMFSYNNKELIINETVPNRFSPKSPDKAHLNLHINSLELGDSAVYFCASRGTANTEAFFGQGTRLTVV.

There are many counts of this clonotype. The rearrangement uses TRBV28 and TRBJ1-5; 11 nucleotides match TRBD1. J gave up 3 bases and V 3 bases, and 7 bases lay outside the gene matches. CDR3 length: 17 amino acids. Per germline, CDR1 MDHEN and CDR2 SYDVKM. The chain's CDR3 is CASSFAGTGGTNQPQHF. The CDR3 region has the DNA TGTGCCAGCAGTTTCGCCGGGACAGGGGGGACCAATCAGCCCCAGCATTTT.

This clonotype was detected many times. The chain employs TRBV27 and TRBJ2-7; 10 bases map to TRBD2. The CDR3 consists of 20 residues. Germline V lookup: CDR1 MNHEY, CDR2 SMNVEV (reference sequence). V dropped 6 bases and J dropped 1; count of bases not matched to a gene: 21. CDR3 sequence: CASSTMGGLAARLVSYEQYF. DNA of the CDR3: TGTGCCAGCAGCACTATGGGTGGACTAGCGGCGAGACTGGTATCCTACGAGCAGTACTTC.

This clonotype occurred a few times. The gene calls are TRBV12-3 or TRBV12-4 and TRBJ2-5; D is possibly TRBD1 or TRBD2 (5 bases each). The CDR3 has 14 amino acids. Trimming removed 4 bases at V and 0 bases at J, with 9 bases between. Here the CDR3 DNA reads TGTGCCAGCAGTTGGGACGGAAACCAAGAGACCCAGTACTTC. It encodes CASSWDGNQETQYF.

This clonotype has a count of ten or more. This sequence joins TRBV30 and TRBJ1-1, with D maybe TRBD1 (5 bases). V shed 4 bases and J shed 4 bases, with 10 bases lying between them. Germline-derived CDR1 and CDR2 are GTSNPN and SVGIG (reference sequence). The CDR3 spans 12 residues. CDR3 sequence (DNA): TGTGCCTGGACTGGGGGTTCCACTGAAGCTTTCTTT. This encodes CAWTGGSTEAFF. Based on the CDR3 plus reference TRBV30 and TRBJ1-1, the full variable domain is SQTIHQWPATLVQPVGSPLSLECTVEGTSNPNLYWYRQAAGRGLQLLFYSVGIGQISSEVPQNLSASRPQDRQFILSSKKLLLSDSGFYLCAWTGGSTEAFFGQGTRLTVV.

Note on this clonotype: A read error is possible here, since a much larger clone lies one base away. This chain links TRBV5-1 with TRBJ1-5; D is uncertain. CDR3 length equals 13 residues. Germline V gene data show CDR1 as SGHRS and CDR2 as YFSETQ. The CDR3 nucleotides are TGCGCCGGCAGCTTTACTCCGAATCAGCCCCAGCATTTT. Amino acids: CAGSFTPNQPQHF.

This CDR3 reads CASSVRWGSGYTF. In nucleotides, the CDR3 is TGTGCCAGCAGTGTTCGCTGGGGTAGTGGCTACACCTTC. The V call is TRBV9, the J call TRBJ1-2; D ambiguous. Trimming shortened V by 5 bases and J by 7 bases, and 15 bases separated the two germline ends. Per germline, CDR1 SGDLS and CDR2 YYNGEE. The CDR3 is 13 residues long. Together with reference TRBV9 and TRBJ1-2, the CDR3 gives the full variable domain: DSGVTQTPKHLITATGQRVTLRCSPRSGDLSVYWYQQSLDQGLQFLIQYYNGEERAKGNILERFSAQQFPDLHSELNLSSLELGDSALYFCASSVRWGSGYTFGSGTRLTVV.

The rearrangement joins TRBV29-1 to TRBJ1-1; unclear D gene. The CDR3 is made up of 13 amino acids. V lost 4 bases and J lost 0, with 9 bases in between. Germline V CDR1 and CDR2: SQVTM, ANQGSEA. The CDR3 region has the DNA TGCAGCGTTGCCATCCCGATGAACACTGAAGCTTTCTTT. This sequence encodes CSVAIPMNTEAFF. The entire variable domain, with the rest obtained from reference TRBV29-1 and TRBJ1-1, is as follows: SAVISQKPSRDICQRGTSLTIQCQVDSQVTMMFWYRQQPGQSLTLIATANQGSEATYESGFVIDKFPISRPNLTFSTLTVSNMSPEDSSIYLCSVAIPMNTEAFFGQGTRLTVV.

This clonotype came up many times. The CDR3: CASSPRPTRGQGYNEQFF. The CDR3 coding sequence is TGTGCCAGCTCACCACGGCCTACCCGGGGACAGGGGTACAATGAGCAGTTCTTC. The chain combines TRBV18 with TRBJ2-1; 10 bases line up with TRBD1. CDR1 KGHSH and CDR2 LQKENI come from the germline V gene. There are 18 residues in the CDR3. The junction had 10 bases not matched to a gene; V was cut back by 1 base and J by 4 bases.

This clonotype has a count of ten or more. The chain links TRBV28 to TRBJ1-1, with D possibly TRBD1 on 5 matching bases. The V gene's germline CDR1 is MDHEN and CDR2 SYDVKM. The CDR3 sequence is 15 residues long. Trimming took off 3 bases at V and 0 bases at J, with 11 bases between the two ends. The CDR3 sequence is CASSFKGALNTEAFF. The CDR3, as DNA: TGTGCCAGCAGTTTTAAAGGGGCGTTGAACACTGAAGCTTTCTTT. Based on the CDR3 plus reference TRBV28 and TRBJ1-1, the full variable domain is DVKVTQSSRYLVKRTGEKVFLECVQDMDHENMFWYRQDPGLGLRLIYFSYDVKMKEKGDIPEGYSVSREKKERFSLILESASTNQTSMYLCASSFKGALNTEAFFGQGTRLTVV.

This clonotype was found many times. The genes are TRBV20-1 and TRBJ2-7; 10 bases agree with TRBD2. The germline CDR1 and CDR2 sequences are DFQATT and SNEGSKA (reference sequence). V lost 6 bases to trimming and J lost 5 bases; unmatched junction nucleotides: 10. The CDR3 has 14 residues. CDR3 in DNA: TGCAGTGCCCGGCCAGCGGGAGGGCCCGACGAGCAGTACTTC. Amino acids: CSARPAGGPDEQYF.

This clonotype has ten or more counts. The chain is built from TRBV3-1 and TRBJ1-2, with D possibly being TRBD1 (5 bases). Germline CDR1 and CDR2: LGHDT and YNNKEL (reference sequence). The CDR3 covers 13 residues. V gave up 6 bases and J gave up 7 bases, with 15 bases separating them. DNA for the CDR3: TGTGCCAGCAGGATTGCAGGGAAAGGTGGCTACACCTTC. Amino acids: CASRIAGKGGYTF.

This clonotype was detected a few times. This rearrangement joins TRBV6-1 to TRBJ2-1; D unresolved. CDR3 length: 12 amino acids. V was shortened by 7 bases and J by 5 bases, with 9 bases between the two germline ends. The V gene's germline CDR1 is MNHNS and CDR2 SASEGT. CDR3 amino acids: CASTKGNNEQFF. DNA for the CDR3: TGTGCCAGCACCAAAGGAAACAATGAGCAGTTCTTC.